The 24 T cell receptor beta chains below were found in one sample sequenced in a study of blood T cells in healthy people across ages. A second PCR of about 7 to 12 cycles used a sample-barcoded 5' primer and a J-beta primer mix. TCRdb processed the 5' RACE reads anew with MiXCR; each CDR3 protein has one entry. Of about 970,000 distinct CDR3 sequences detected, roughly 47% appear once; the ten largest clones hold 20% to 25%. The sample taken for sequencing was blood. Source of these receptors: a woman aged 55-69 years in good health.

The chain joins TRBV6-2 or TRBV6-3 to TRBJ1-1; maybe TRBD1 (5 bases). The CDR3 is 14 amino acids. V was cut by 5 bases and J by 1 base, with 11 bases left in between. Germline V gene data show CDR1 as MNHEY and CDR2 as SVGEGT. For the CDR3, the DNA is TGTGCCAGCAGTCCCTTCACAGGGAACACTGAAGCTTTCTTT. This encodes CASSPFTGNTEAFF.

V and J are TRBV12-3 or TRBV12-4 and TRBJ2-7; D is possibly TRBD1 (6 bases). The CDR3 loop spans 12 amino acids. V lost 5 bases, J lost 6 bases, and 11 bases lay in between. The CDR3 nucleotides are TGTGCCAGCAGTCAAACAGGGAGCGAGCAGTACTTC. Amino acid sequence: CASSQTGSEQYF.

This clonotype was observed a handful of times. V is TRBV12-3 or TRBV12-4 and J is TRBJ1-5; D not certain. The ends were cut back, 5 bases at V and 7 bases at J, with 9 bases in the middle. This CDR3 spans 12 amino acids. The CDR3 is CASSVTGQPQHF. The CDR3 DNA reads as TGTGCCAGCAGTGTGACTGGGCAGCCCCAGCATTTT.

The chain recombines TRBV28 with TRBJ2-1; 7 positions match TRBD2. TRBJ2-7 explains the end of the DNA better; the J call may be wrong. This CDR3 comprises 16 residues. Germline V gene sequence: CDR1 MDHEN, CDR2 SYDVKM. CDR3 residues: CASSFFAGVAYNEQYF. For the CDR3, the DNA is TGTGCCAGCAGTTTTTTCGCGGGAGTAGCCTACAATGAGCAGTACTTC.

The rearrangement uses TRBV12-3 or TRBV12-4 and TRBJ2-1, with D perhaps matching TRBD2 (5 bases). V was shortened by 3 bases and J by 2 bases, with 14 bases between the two germline ends. The CDR3 covers 16 residues. The CDR3 loop reads CASSFDNRGTYNEQFF. Here the CDR3 DNA reads TGTGCCAGCAGTTTCGACAACCGGGGAACCTACAATGAGCAGTTCTTC.

This chain links TRBV27 with TRBJ2-7; D might be TRBD1 (7 bases). Germline V gene sequence: CDR1 MNHEY, CDR2 SMNVEV (reference sequence). The CDR3 is made up of 14 amino acids. Trimming cost V 4 bases and J 5 bases, with 15 bases left between them. This CDR3 is CASSSPQGGHEQYF. The CDR3 region has the DNA TGTGCCAGCAGTTCGCCTCAGGGGGGCCACGAGCAGTACTTC.

The chain carries TRBV20-1 and TRBJ1-5; no firm D call. Per germline, CDR1 DFQATT and CDR2 SNEGSKA (reference sequence). The CDR3 is 13 amino acids. V lost 3 bases to trimming and J lost 7 bases, with 13 bases between them. DNA of the CDR3: TGCAGTGCTAGTAGGGCAGTTGAACAGCCCCAGCATTTT. This encodes CSASRAVEQPQHF.

This clonotype has more than one count but fewer than ten. This sequence joins TRBV20-1 and TRBJ2-3, with 13 bases identical to TRBD2. The V segment lost 6 bases and the J segment 8 bases; nucleotides outside the gene matches: 8. The CDR3 loop spans 14 amino acids. CDR1 is DFQATT, CDR2 SNEGSKA, per germline (reference sequence). Written as DNA, the CDR3 is TGCAGTGCATCCGGGACTAGCGGGATAGGTACGCAGTATTTT. This sequence encodes CSASGTSGIGTQYF.

The chain carries TRBV28 and TRBJ2-1; tentative D call: TRBD2 (6 bases). The J call may be incorrect, as the DNA end agrees better with TRBJ2-7. Germline V lookup: CDR1 MDHEN, CDR2 SYDVKM. The CDR3 is 14 amino acids. CDR3 protein: CASSERRASSEQYF. For the CDR3, the DNA is TGTGCCAGCAGTGAGAGGAGGGCCAGTTCTGAGCAGTACTTC.

This clonotype was picked up a small number of times. The chain links TRBV28 to TRBJ1-2, with TRBD1 matching 7 bases. With 6 bases clipped from V and 8 bases from J, the junction kept 9 bases outside the gene matches. CDR1 is MDHEN and CDR2 is SYDVKM in the germline V gene. The CDR3 covers 13 residues. CDR3 nucleotides: TGTGCCAGCAGAAACACACAGGGGTACGGCTACACCTTC. Its translation is CASRNTQGYGYTF.

This clonotype was seen more than once but under ten times. The chain recombines TRBV10-3 with TRBJ2-5; D possibly uses TRBD1 or TRBD2 (5 bases each). Trimming cost V 10 bases and J 4 bases, with 19 bases left between them. CDR1 and CDR2 from the germline V gene are ENHRY and SYGVKD. CDR3 length: 14 amino acids. Here the CDR3 reads CATGTHGTLETQYF. The CDR3 coding sequence is TGTGCCACCGGGACCCACGGAACCTTAGAGACCCAGTACTTC.

The rearrangement joins TRBV24-1 to TRBJ2-1, with no clear D. This CDR3 spans 13 amino acids. The germline V gene encodes CDR1 KGHDR and CDR2 SFDVKD. V was shortened by 9 bases and J by 3 bases, with 11 bases between the two germline ends. The CDR3 protein is CATSSAFYNEQFF. The CDR3 bases are TGTGCCACCTCTTCGGCTTTCTACAATGAGCAGTTCTTC.

This clonotype came up a few times. V is TRBV6-2 or TRBV6-3 and J is TRBJ2-7; D remains ambiguous. The germline CDR1 and CDR2 sequences are MNHEY and SVGEGT. The length of the CDR3 is 13 residues. The V gene lost 6 bases and the J gene lost 3 bases, with 12 bases spanning the gap. The CDR3 DNA reads as TGTGCCAGCAGACCTCATCCGGGCTACGAGCAGTACTTC. It specifies CASRPHPGYEQYF.

This clonotype was seen more than once but under ten times. The rearrangement uses TRBV10-3 and TRBJ1-2; 8 nucleotides match TRBD1. Germline values: CDR1 ENHRY, CDR2 SYGVKD. This CDR3 is built from 16 residues. With 3 bases clipped from V and 4 bases from J, the junction kept 10 bases outside the gene matches. For the CDR3, the DNA is TGTGCCATCAGTGAACAGACAGGGGAGGCGTCCTATGGCTACACCTTC. Amino acids: CAISEQTGEASYGYTF.

This clonotype was seen more than once but under ten times. The V call is TRBV10-3, the J call TRBJ2-7; no firm D call. Germline-derived CDR1 and CDR2 are ENHRY and SYGVKD. Between the trimmed V and J ends, which lost 4 bases and 3 bases, there was a span of 10 bases. The CDR3 contains 13 residues. DNA for the CDR3: TGTGCCATCAGTGGGGTTGGGGTCTACGAGCAGTACTTC. Translated, it gives CAISGVGVYEQYF.

The chain employs TRBV5-4 and TRBJ2-7; no firm D call. With the DNA end fitting TRBJ2-5 better, the J assignment may be wrong. CDR3 size: 13 residues. CDR1 and CDR2 (germline): SGHNT, YYREEE (reference sequence). In DNA, the CDR3 is TGTGCCAGCAGCTGGACCACAGAGGCGACCCAGTACTTC. Its translation: CASSWTTEATQYF.

The chain has TRBV2 and TRBJ2-3, with 7 bases aligning to TRBD2. V lost 8 bases and J lost 0; bases outside the gene matches: 2. The CDR3 is 13 amino acids. The germline V gene has CDR1 SNHLY and CDR2 FYNNEI. CDR3 residues: CASHSGSTDTQYF. CDR3 DNA sequence: TGTGCCAGCCATAGCGGGAGCACAGATACGCAGTATTTT.

The rearrangement uses TRBV12-3 or TRBV12-4 and TRBJ2-1; no clear D gene. The CDR3 sequence is 14 residues long. The V end was cut by 3 bases, the J end by 2 bases, with 8 bases between. Here the CDR3 reads CASSFRKTYNEQFF. In nucleotides, the CDR3 is TGTGCCAGCAGTTTTCGGAAGACCTACAATGAGCAGTTCTTC.

The chain employs TRBV4-1 and TRBJ2-1; 9 bases are a match to TRBD2. Germline V gives CDR1 MGHRA, CDR2 YSYEKL. The CDR3 sequence is 20 residues long. J lost 5 bases, V lost 1 base, and 18 bases had no gene match. CDR3 nucleotide sequence: TGCGCCAGCAGCCAAGCTTCGCGCCTAGGGGGGGGACTAGCCCACAATGAGCAGTTCTTC. Translated: CASSQASRLGGGLAHNEQFF.

The chain's CDR3 is CSARPPGLVSETQYF. The CDR3 DNA reads TGCAGTGCAAGGCCACCGGGACTAGTATCCGAGACCCAGTACTTC. This chain connects TRBV20-1 to TRBJ2-5, with 8 nucleotides matching TRBD2. Trimming removed 6 bases from V and 5 bases from J; junction bases left unmatched: 14. The germline V gene encodes CDR1 DFQATT and CDR2 SNEGSKA (reference sequence). This CDR3 is 15 amino acids long.

The chain has TRBV20-1 and TRBJ1-2; unclear D gene. This CDR3 is 12 amino acids long. Deletions cut 6 bases from V and 1 base from J, with 9 bases between. CDR1 is DFQATT, CDR2 SNEGSKA, per germline (reference sequence). The CDR3 region has the DNA TGCAGTGCGCCGATCCGTAACTATGGCTACACCTTC. This translates into CSAPIRNYGYTF.

On this clonotype: A junction end diverges from the germline sequence, so it may reflect a read error. The CDR3 loop is CAVSKALGQDPDTQYF. In nucleotides, the CDR3 is TGTGCCGTCAGTAAAGCTCTGGGACAGGACCCAGATACGCAGTATTTT. The chain recombines TRBV10-3 with TRBJ2-3; 8 positions match TRBD1. This CDR3 has 16 residues. Germline loops: CDR1 ENHRY, CDR2 SYGVKD.

This clonotype was detected once. One end of the junction fails to match germline, which may point to a read error. The gene calls are TRBV12-3 or TRBV12-4 and TRBJ1-5; D uncertain. The CDR3 is 14 residues long. Here the CDR3 reads CASSLIGGNQPQHF. Written as DNA, the CDR3 is TGTGCCAGCAGTTTAATAGGAGGCAATCAGCCTCAGCATTTT.

This clonotype showed up many times. V gene TRBV6-5 combines with J gene TRBJ2-1; TRBD2 matches 10 bases. The ends lost 5 bases at V and 1 base at J; junction bases unmatched: 8. In germline, CDR1 is MNHEY, CDR2 SVGAGI. The CDR3 is made up of 17 amino acids. The CDR3, as DNA: TGTGCCAGCAGTCCCTCTACTAGCGGGATGTCCTACAATGAGCAGTTCTTC. Translating it yields CASSPSTSGMSYNEQFF.